Given below is one T cell receptor (beta chain) in context. This clonotype was seen many times. The clone's antigen remains unknown. No much larger clone exists at a distance of one base, and base qualities are not known. CDR1 DFQATT and CDR2 SNEGSKA are derived from the germline V gene (reference sequence). Cut back by 1 base and 3 bases, the V and J ends lie 13 bases apart. Its CDR3 holds 14 amino acids, cysteine through phenylalanine. Solely the CDR3 DNA is kept, with 42 bases framed from the first base. All patients had node-negative disease on CT and PET/CT, and none had a history of other malignancies or prior chemotherapy or radiotherapy. At each of the two time points, around 5.9 milliliters of peripheral venous blood were collected into EDTA tubes. PBMCs were isolated by Ficoll-Paque Plus density-gradient centrifugation. Right after collection, samples were placed at -80 degrees C and kept there until analysis.

This sample is part of a study of prognosis after radiotherapy for stage I lung cancer (dated by TCRdb to 2020 to 2023). Background for the entire study: Between early 2018 and 2019, more than 15 stage I NSCLC patients were enrolled in Nanjing, China. Newly diagnosed primary stage I lung tumors were present in about 14 patients, and oligometastatic NSCLC after surgical resection of the primary tumor was present in several patients. All patients were regarded as medically inoperable, because of comorbidities in over 10 patients and refusal of surgery in more than 5 patients. Ages in the cohort of about a dozen men and a handful of women ranged from roughly 50 to 85 years, with a median of 74. Squamous cell carcinoma histology was identified in 6 to 8 patients, and adenocarcinoma histology was identified in about a dozen patients. Using image-guided IMRT or VMAT, SBRT was delivered in 3 to 5 fractions at a biologically effective dose of at least 100 Gy. SBRT was not combined with any concurrent therapy in any patient. After SBRT, distant metastases developed in four of the 19 patients at a median of approximately seven months, while the remaining 15 patients had no significant progression. The study profiled peripheral blood TCR beta repertoires from stage I NSCLC patients before and after stereotactic body radiotherapy and related them to distant failure. The study took one blood sample before SBRT and one after SBRT from each of 19 patients and sequenced all 40 or so samples. What the research found in general, with its limitations: Limitations of the study included a small cohort and short follow-up, and the study findings need independent validation. TRBV and TRBJ usage frequencies reportedly varied with metastasis status, involving two V genes at baseline and nine V and two J genes after SBRT. Post-SBRT Shannon entropy and its change from baseline were lower in patients who developed distant metastases; baseline Shannon entropy was not associated with metastases. None of the reported P values were adjusted for multiple comparisons. Unique TCR clone counts fell after SBRT (median about 9,600 before versus roughly 7,200 after; Wilcoxon paired P=0.011). Tumor specificity of expanded TCR clones was not determined.

Two rounds of multiplex PCR on genomic DNA were used to amplify the TCR beta CDR3 region. In the first round of PCR, primers specific to each TRBV and TRBJ gene were used, and the primer sequences are filed in Chinese patent CN105087789A. The second PCR round used universal primers. The Roche High Pure PCR Template Preparation Kit was used to extract genomic DNA from frozen PBMCs. The libraries underwent paired-end sequencing with 151 bp reads on an Illumina HiSeq 3000. The paper's data handling went like this. CutAdapt was used to remove raw reads lacking the multiplex PCR primer sequences. Using PEAR, the high-quality paired reads were merged into contigs. TRB V, D and J gene segments were assigned to each contig with MiXCR by alignment to reference sequences. CDR3 sequences were clustered by base quality and sequence similarity to remove sequencing errors. Shannon entropy, normalized by the natural log of the productive TCR sequence number, served as the measure of diversity. To get clonality, Shannon entropy was divided by the natural log of the number of unique clonotypes, and that result was subtracted from one. Progression-free survival cut-offs for repertoire metrics were chosen using the Youden index of ROC curves, with analyses run in R 3.5.3. The raw public reads went through TCRdb reprocessing: fastp at Q25, MiXCR clone calling, in-frame beta chains kept. Entries that share a CDR3 protein sequence are merged under the most common genes and DNA. The V and J calls come from TCRdb's annotation, not from the publication. This sample is represented by roughly 13,000 distinct CDR3 sequences; about 37% of them were singletons. 41% of the sample lies in the top ten.

The chain links TRBV20-1 with TRBJ2-7; the D gene may be TRBD1 or TRBD2, since each aligns over 5 bases. The sequence was obtained from a donor at least 50 years old with non-small cell lung cancer. The sequencing here drew on PBMCs, taken before or after stereotactic body radiation therapy (not recorded which). This receptor carries the CDR3 CSARAPGTHYEQYF. The bases read TGCAGTGCTAGAGCCCCCGGGACCCACTACGAGCAGTACTTC.